The clone carrying this TCR beta chain was recorded at least ten times. The antigen remains unidentified. This entry comes from a study of early T cells in non-severe SARS-CoV-2 infection. Background on the study: Whole-blood bulk RNA, unsorted, was sequenced, and chains were unpaired.

The study's findings and limits: Anti-spike CD8 responses were favored by VDJdb matching, which missed private and CD4 specificities.

Individual cDNA molecules received unique molecular identifiers during library preparation. TCRdb recomputed calls from the 5' RACE reads with MiXCR, one row per CDR3 protein. Of 30,000 or so distinct CDR3 sequences in the sample, approximately 5.2% were seen once. Between the trimmed V and J ends, which lost 2 bases and 4 bases, there was a span of 12 bases. The germline V gene encodes CDR1 SGDLS and CDR2 YYNGEE. The CDR3 is 14 residues long. The TCR sequence derives from an adult who was a healthcare worker with PCR-confirmed SARS-CoV-2 infection or an uninfected control (not recorded which). Sample: whole blood. The chain is built from TRBV9 and TRBJ2-5; D is perhaps TRBD1 (5 bases). CDR3 amino acids: CASSVQGSAETQYF. CDR3 nucleotide sequence: TGTGCCAGCAGCGTCCAGGGTTCGGCAGAGACCCAGTACTTC.